The clone carrying this T cell receptor beta chain was observed a few times. Its specificity is unknown. These data come from a study of glioma-infiltrating T cells. Per germline, CDR1 SGHNT and CDR2 YYREEE (reference sequence). V lost 2 bases, J lost 3 bases, and 9 bases lay in between. The CDR3 sequence is 13 residues long. Overall study findings and caveats: Non-neoplastic patients had below-expected tissue-blood divergence, while all gliomas exceeded expectation.

Using RNA template, CDR3s of TCR alpha and beta were amplified with iRepertoire arm-PCR. Tissue mRNA or PBMC total RNA, about 85-400 ng, went into one-step reverse transcription and amplification. MiXCR, applied by TCRdb to the multiplex PCR reads, yields one record per CDR3 protein. Of 150,000 to 200,000 distinct CDR3 sequences in the sample, around 30% were seen once. Sequenced input: glioma tissue, nonneoplastic brain tissue, or PBMCs (not recorded which). The chain couples TRBV5-4 to TRBJ2-7; D is undetermined. This TCR was recovered from a human donor with low-grade glioma or glioblastoma, undergoing nonglioma brain surgery, or in good health (not recorded which). This chain's CDR3 is CASSFGPNYEQYF. The DNA for the CDR3 is TGTGCCAGCAGCTTTGGACCAAACTACGAGCAGTACTTC.